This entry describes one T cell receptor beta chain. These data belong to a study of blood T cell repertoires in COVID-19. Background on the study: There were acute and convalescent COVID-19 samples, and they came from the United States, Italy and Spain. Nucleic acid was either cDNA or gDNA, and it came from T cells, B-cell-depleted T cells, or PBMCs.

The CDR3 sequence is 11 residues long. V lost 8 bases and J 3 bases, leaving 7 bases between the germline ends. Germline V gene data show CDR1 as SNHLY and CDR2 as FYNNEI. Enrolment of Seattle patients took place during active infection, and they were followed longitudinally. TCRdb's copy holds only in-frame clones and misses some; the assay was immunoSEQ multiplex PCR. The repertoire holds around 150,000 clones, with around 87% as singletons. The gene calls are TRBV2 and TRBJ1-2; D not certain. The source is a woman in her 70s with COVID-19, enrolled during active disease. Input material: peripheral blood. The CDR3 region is CASYSYYGYTF. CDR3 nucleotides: TGTGCCAGCTACAGCTACTATGGCTACACCTTC.